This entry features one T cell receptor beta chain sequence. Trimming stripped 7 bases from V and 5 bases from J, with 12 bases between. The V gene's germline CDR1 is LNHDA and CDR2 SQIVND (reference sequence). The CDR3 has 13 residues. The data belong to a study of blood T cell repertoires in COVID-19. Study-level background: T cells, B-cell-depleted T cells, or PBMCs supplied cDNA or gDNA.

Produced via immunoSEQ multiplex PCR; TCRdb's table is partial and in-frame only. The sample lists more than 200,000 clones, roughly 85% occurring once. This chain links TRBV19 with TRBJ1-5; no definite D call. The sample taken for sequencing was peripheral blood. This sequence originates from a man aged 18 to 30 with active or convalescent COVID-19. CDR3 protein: CASTPGGDQPQHF. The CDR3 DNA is TGTGCCAGTACCCCTGGAGGTGATCAGCCCCAGCATTTT.